The 10 T cell receptor beta chains listed next were all sequenced from one sample in a study of siplizumab effects on memory and regulatory T cells. Using immunoSEQ multiplex PCR, the repertoire was profiled, and TCRdb retains in-frame clones only, with some absent. The data contain 55,000 to 70,000 clones, 85% to 95% of them singletons. The material sequenced was CD8+ T cells sorted from blood. The receptors here all came from a human donor in good health.

The J gene is TRBJ1-2, the V gene TRBV29-1; the D is unclear. The CDR3 runs 12 residues. Per the germline V gene, CDR1 is SQVTM and CDR2 is ANQGSEA. V dropped 6 bases and J dropped 7 bases, with 15 bases sitting between them. The CDR3 is CSVWTEQSGYTF. In nucleotides, the CDR3 is TGCAGCGTATGGACGGAACAGTCTGGCTACACCTTC. The full variable domain, completed using reference TRBV29-1 and TRBJ1-2, is SAVISQKPSRDICQRGTSLTIQCQVDSQVTMMFWYRQQPGQSLTLIATANQGSEATYESGFVIDKFPISRPNLTFSTLTVSNMSPEDSSIYLCSVWTEQSGYTFGSGTRLTVV.

This chain connects TRBV27 to TRBJ2-2, with 10 bases identical to TRBD2. The CDR3 contains 19 residues. Trimming took 1 base from V and 0 from J; bases not matched to a gene: 8. Germline V lookup: CDR1 MNHEY, CDR2 SMNVEV (reference sequence). CDR3 residues: CASSLYSGAGGSNTGELFF. The CDR3 region has the DNA TGTGCCAGCAGTTTATATTCCGGAGCGGGAGGGTCGAACACCGGGGAGCTGTTTTTT.

The chain carries TRBV28 and TRBJ2-7, with TRBD2 as a possible D gene (6 bases). CDR3 length: 12 residues. Germline lookup yields CDR1 MDHEN and CDR2 SYDVKM. The V end was cut by 5 bases, the J end by 3 bases, with 8 bases between. The CDR3 spells CASSPGVYEQYF. The CDR3, as DNA: TGTGCCAGCAGTCCGGGAGTCTACGAGCAGTACTTC.

The V and J genes are TRBV28 and TRBJ2-7; 10 bases line up with TRBD2. Germline CDR1 reads MDHEN; CDR2 reads SYDVKM. The CDR3 spans 15 residues. V shed 2 bases, J shed 3 bases, and the junction held 4 bases outside the gene matches. In DNA form, the CDR3 reads TGTGCCAGCAGTTTAAGCGGGAGGGCCTTCTACGAGCAGTACTTC. It specifies CASSLSGRAFYEQYF.

The chain links TRBV15 to TRBJ1-2; no firm D call. V lost 3 bases and J 4 bases, leaving 15 bases between the germline ends. The CDR3 is made up of 15 amino acids. Germline CDR1 LNHNV, CDR2 YYDKDF (reference sequence). The CDR3 coding sequence is TGTGCCACCAGCAGTTCACCGGGATCCTCCTATGGCTACACCTTC. It codes for CATSSSPGSSYGYTF.

The V gene is TRBV27, the J gene TRBJ2-3, with D perhaps matching TRBD2 (7 bases). CDR1 and CDR2 (germline): MNHEY, SMNVEV (reference sequence). V was trimmed by 6 bases and J by 3 bases, leaving 22 bases between them. This CDR3 contains 17 residues. CDR3 loop: CASRQLREGQGTDTQYF. The DNA for the CDR3 is TGTGCCAGCAGGCAACTAAGGGAGGGCCAGGGGACAGATACGCAGTATTTT.

This chain connects TRBV27 to TRBJ2-5; 7 bases line up with TRBD1. V shed 5 bases and J 1 base; nucleotides not matched to a gene: 7. Germline assignment: CDR1 MNHEY and CDR2 SMNVEV (reference sequence). This CDR3 region has 15 residues. CDR3 coding DNA: TGTGCCAGCAGTCCCTATCGGGACAGCCAAGAGACCCAGTACTTC. As protein: CASSPYRDSQETQYF.

This clone is classed as medium-sized. V gene TRBV6-6 combines with J gene TRBJ1-2; D is unresolved. Germline CDR1 is MNHNY and CDR2 is SVGAGI (reference sequence). V lost 4 bases and J lost 6, with 12 bases in between. The CDR3 length is 13 residues. The CDR3 bases are TGTGCCAGCAGTTTTCCTAGGAAGAATGGCTACACCTTC. Amino acids: CASSFPRKNGYTF.

The chain couples TRBV27 to TRBJ2-1; D is undetermined. Trimming left V 1 base short and J 2 bases short, with 9 bases between. CDR1 MNHEY and CDR2 SMNVEV come from the germline V gene (reference sequence). This CDR3 has 15 residues. The CDR3 loop is CASSLFTGPYNEQFF. As DNA, the CDR3 is TGTGCCAGCAGTTTATTCACTGGACCCTACAATGAGCAGTTCTTC.

The rearrangement links TRBV7-6 to TRBJ1-1; D gene ambiguous. Germline CDR1 is SGHVS and CDR2 is FNYEAQ. V dropped 2 bases and J dropped 1 base, with 11 bases sitting between them. This CDR3 contains 15 residues. The CDR3 protein is CASSLWGQANTEAFF. Written as DNA, the CDR3 is TGTGCCAGCAGCTTATGGGGTCAGGCGAACACTGAAGCTTTCTTT.